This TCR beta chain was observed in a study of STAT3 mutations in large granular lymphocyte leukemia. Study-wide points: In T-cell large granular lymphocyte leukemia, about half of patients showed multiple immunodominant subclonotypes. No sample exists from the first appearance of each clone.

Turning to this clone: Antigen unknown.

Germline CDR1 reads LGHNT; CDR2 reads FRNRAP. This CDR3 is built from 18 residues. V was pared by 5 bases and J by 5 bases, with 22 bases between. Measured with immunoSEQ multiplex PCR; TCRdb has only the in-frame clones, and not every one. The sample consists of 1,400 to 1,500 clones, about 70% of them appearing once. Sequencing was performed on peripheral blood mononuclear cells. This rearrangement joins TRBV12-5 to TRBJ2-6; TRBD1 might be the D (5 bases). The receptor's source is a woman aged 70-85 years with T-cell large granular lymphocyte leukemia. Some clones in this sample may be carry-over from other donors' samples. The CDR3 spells CASGRKAAGQSRANVLTF. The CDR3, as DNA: TGTGCTAGTGGTAGAAAGGCTGCAGGACAAAGTCGGGCCAACGTCCTGACTTTC.